The count of the clone carrying this T cell receptor beta chain is one. Its antigen is as yet unknown. The time point denotes: late sampling 161 to 241 days after vaccination in a few convalescent patients. Treatment in this sample: roughly 10-day PBMC culture with coronavirus spike peptide pools or control peptides (ViraFEST assay). These data come from a study of vaccination and CD4 T cells after COVID-19. In the study overall: For post-vaccine samples, collection took place a median around 70 days after dose two, ranging from 14 to 241. Study-level results: Of the reactive clones in convalescent patients, a median around 90% showed up only post-vaccination.

Trimming cost V 2 bases and J 10 bases, with 17 bases left between them. Germline values: CDR1 LNHDA, CDR2 SQIVND (reference sequence). The CDR3 is 14 amino acids. The Oncomine TCR Beta short-read assay generated sequence data from the DNA of cultured CD4+ T cells. TCRdb fed the PCR reads into MiXCR, producing one record per CDR3 protein. The data hold about 22,000 distinct CDR3 sequences, with roughly two fifths observed a single time. This clonotype was sampled from a human donor who had recovered from COVID-19. The sample here was CD4+ T cells from blood, cultured in vitro, taken about 7 months after SARS-CoV-2 vaccination. The rearrangement joins TRBV19 to TRBJ1-1, with TRBD1 as a possible D gene (6 bases). The CDR3 DNA sequence: TGTGCCAGTAGTATAATCGGGCAGGGGACGTCAGCTTTCTTT. Encoded protein: CASSIIGQGTSAFF.